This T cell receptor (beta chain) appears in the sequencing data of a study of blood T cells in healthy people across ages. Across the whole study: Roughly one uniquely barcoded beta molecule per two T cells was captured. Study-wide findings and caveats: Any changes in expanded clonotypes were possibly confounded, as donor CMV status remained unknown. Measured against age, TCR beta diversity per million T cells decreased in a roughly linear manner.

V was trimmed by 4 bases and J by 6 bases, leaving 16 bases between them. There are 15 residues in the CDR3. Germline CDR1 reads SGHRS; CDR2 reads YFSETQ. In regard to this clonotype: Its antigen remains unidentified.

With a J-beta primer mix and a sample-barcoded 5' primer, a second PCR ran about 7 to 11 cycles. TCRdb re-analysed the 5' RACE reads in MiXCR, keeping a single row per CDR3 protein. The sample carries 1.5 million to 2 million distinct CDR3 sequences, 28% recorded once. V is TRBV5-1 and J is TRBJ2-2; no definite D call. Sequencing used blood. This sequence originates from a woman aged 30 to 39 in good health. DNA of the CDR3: TGCGCCAGCAGCCCCCTCGGCTCCACACCCGGGGAGCTGTTTTTT. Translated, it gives CASSPLGSTPGELFF.